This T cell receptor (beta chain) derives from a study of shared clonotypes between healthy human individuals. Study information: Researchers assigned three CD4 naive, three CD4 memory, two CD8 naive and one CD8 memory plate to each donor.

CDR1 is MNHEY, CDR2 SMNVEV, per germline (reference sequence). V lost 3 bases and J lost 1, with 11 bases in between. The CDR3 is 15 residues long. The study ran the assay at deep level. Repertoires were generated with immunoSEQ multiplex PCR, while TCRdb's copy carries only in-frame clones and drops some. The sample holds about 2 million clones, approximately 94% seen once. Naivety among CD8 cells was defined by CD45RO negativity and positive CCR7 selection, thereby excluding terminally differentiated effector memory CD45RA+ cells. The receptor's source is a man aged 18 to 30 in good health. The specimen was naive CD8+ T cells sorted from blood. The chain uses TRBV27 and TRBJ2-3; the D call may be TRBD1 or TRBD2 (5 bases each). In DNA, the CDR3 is TGTGCCAGCAGTTTTACGGGGCCTCGCACAGATACGCAGTATTTT. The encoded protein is CASSFTGPRTDTQYF.